This TCR beta chain originates from a study of T cell responses to AZD1222 COVID-19 vaccine. As concerns this clone: The antigen is undetermined.

Some clones are missing from TCRdb's copy, which holds only in-frame ones; the method was immunoSEQ multiplex PCR. The sample includes approximately 210,000 clones, 90% to 95% of them seen just once. The study's findings and limits: Recipients of AZD1222 seropositive at baseline numbered only five or six. Scientists sampled the repertoires only once the peak T cell response had passed.

The CDR3 totals 16 residues. CDR1 and CDR2 (germline): LGHDT, YNNKEL (reference sequence). With 5 bases removed from V and 0 bases from J, the gap between germline ends came to 16 bases. Sequenced here: peripheral blood, sampled 28 days after the second dose of the MenACWY control vaccine. The chain joins TRBV3-1 (or the pseudogene TRBV3-2) to TRBJ1-2; D is undetermined. The sequence derives from an adult who received the MenACWY meningococcal vaccine as a control. This chain's CDR3 is CASSETVGRTNYGYTF. The CDR3 DNA reads TGTGCCAGCAGCGAAACGGTAGGCAGAACTAACTATGGCTACACCTTC.